Following are 5 T cell receptor beta chains from one sample sequenced in a study of regulatory T cells in long-lasting Graves disease. The time point is: newly diagnosed GD, antithyroid drugs for less than 3 months. The TCR library was prepared using RNA isolated from PBMCs. Relying on iRepertoire HTBI primers and Arm-PCR of CDR3 regions, the team built TCR beta libraries. MiXCR, applied by TCRdb to the multiplex PCR reads, yields one record per CDR3 protein. The sample lists 520,000 or so distinct CDR3 sequences, 12% occurring once. The same sample was also studied in work on T cells in Graves' hyperthyroidism and ophthalmopathy.

Sample: peripheral blood mononuclear cells (PBMCs), taken at new diagnosis, from a patient treated with antithyroid drugs. These TCRs come from a woman aged 30 to 39 with Graves disease.

This clonotype was seen at least ten times. CDR3 in DNA: TGTGCCAGCAGCCAAGGGGGGTCCACTTCCTTTACTCAGCCCCAGCATTTT. Protein: CASSQGGSTSFTQPQHF. The V and J genes are TRBV3-1 and TRBJ1-5, with D perhaps matching TRBD1 (5 bases). Per germline, CDR1 LGHDT and CDR2 YNNKEL (reference sequence). V was trimmed by 1 base and J by 6 bases, leaving 19 bases between them. The CDR3 is 17 residues long. The whole variable domain, filled in from reference TRBV3-1 and TRBJ1-5, reads DTAVSQTPKYLVTQMGNDKSIKCEQNLGHDTMYWYKQDSKKFLKIMFSYNNKELIINETVPNRFSPKSPDKAHLNLHINSLELGDSAVYFCASSQGGSTSFTQPQHFGDGTRLSIL.

As to this clonotype: This clone may be a read error of a much larger clone one base away. The chain combines TRBV11-3 with TRBJ1-1; D might be TRBD1 (5 bases). The CDR3 covers 14 residues. Per the germline V gene, CDR1 is SGHNT and CDR2 is YENEEA. The CDR3 DNA sequence: TGTGTCAGCACCACGGGACCGATGAACACTGAAGCTTTCTTT. Protein sequence: CVSTTGPMNTEAFF.

This clonotype was recorded a few times. This chain joins TRBV27 and TRBJ2-2; D uncertain. CDR3 length equals 13 residues. Between the trimmed V and J ends, which lost 1 base and 7 bases, there was a span of 7 bases. Germline CDR1 is MNHEY and CDR2 is SMNVEV (reference sequence). The CDR3 sequence: CASSLLSIGELFF. The CDR3 region has the DNA TGTGCCAGCAGTTTATTAAGTATCGGGGAGCTGTTTTTT.

This clonotype was seen repeatedly, ten times or more. The chain's CDR3 is CSAPKDTLEQYF. In nucleotides, the CDR3 is TGCAGTGCCCCCAAGGACACACTCGAGCAGTACTTC. The chain couples TRBV20-1 to TRBJ2-7, with a possible D match to TRBD1 (5 bases). The CDR3 contains 12 residues. In germline, CDR1 is DFQATT, CDR2 SNEGSKA (reference sequence). V dropped 6 bases and J dropped 6 bases, with 15 bases sitting between them.

This clonotype was found many times. This chain links TRBV5-1 with TRBJ1-1; D call uncertain. CDR1 and CDR2 (germline): SGHRS, YFSETQ. The CDR3 has 14 residues. The germline V and J ends were trimmed by 0 bases and 10 bases, with 16 bases remaining between them. In DNA form, the CDR3 reads TGCGCCAGCAGCTTGGACGCTGTCGGACCGGGAGCTTTCTTT. The encoded protein is CASSLDAVGPGAFF.